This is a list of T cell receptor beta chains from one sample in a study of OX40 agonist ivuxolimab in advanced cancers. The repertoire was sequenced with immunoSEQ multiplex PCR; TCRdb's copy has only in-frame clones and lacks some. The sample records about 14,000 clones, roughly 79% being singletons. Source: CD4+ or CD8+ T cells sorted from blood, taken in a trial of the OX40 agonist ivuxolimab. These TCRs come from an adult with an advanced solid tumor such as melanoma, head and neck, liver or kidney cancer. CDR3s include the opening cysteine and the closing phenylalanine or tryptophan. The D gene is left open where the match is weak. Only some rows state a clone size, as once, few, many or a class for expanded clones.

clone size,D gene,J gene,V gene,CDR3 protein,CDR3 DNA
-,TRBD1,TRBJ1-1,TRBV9,CASSPTGTENTEAFF,TGTGCCAGCAGCCCGACCGGGACAGAGAACACTGAAGCTTTCTTT
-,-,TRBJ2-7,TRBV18,CASSPEGSWNEQYF,TGTGCCAGCTCACCAGAAGGAAGTTGGAACGAGCAGTACTTC
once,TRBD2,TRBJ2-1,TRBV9,CASSVALAGGSASYNEQFF,TGTGCCAGCAGCGTAGCACTAGCGGGAGGGTCCGCCTCCTACAATGAGCAGTTCTTC
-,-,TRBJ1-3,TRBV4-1,CASSQDVSPYLSSGNTIYF,TGCGCCAGCAGCCAAGACGTATCCCCATACCTGAGCTCTGGAAACACCATATATTTT
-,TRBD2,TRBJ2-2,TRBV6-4,CASSDDAGVAGELFF,TGTGCCAGCAGTGATGACGCGGGAGTAGCCGGGGAGCTGTTTTTT
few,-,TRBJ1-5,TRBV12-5,CASGLGGQPQHF,TGTGCTAGTGGTTTAGGTGGCCAGCCCCAGCATTTT
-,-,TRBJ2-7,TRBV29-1,CSVEESTYSTYEQYF,TGCAGCGTTGAAGAGTCCACCTACTCAACCTACGAGCAGTACTTC
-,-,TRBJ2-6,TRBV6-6,CASSYEETSLLTF,TGTGCCAGCAGTTACGAGGAGACCTCTCTCCTGACTTTC
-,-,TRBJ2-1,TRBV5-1,CASSWSDGVTTRRSYNEQFF,TGCGCCAGCAGCTGGAGCGATGGGGTCACCACGAGACGTTCTTACAATGAGCAGTTCTTC
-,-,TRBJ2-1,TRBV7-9,CASSPLNGRGYNEQFF,TGTGCCAGCAGTCCTCTAAACGGGAGAGGATACAATGAGCAGTTCTTC
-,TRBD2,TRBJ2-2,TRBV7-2,CASSPFPLAVVTGELFF,TGTGCCAGCAGCCCGTTCCCACTAGCGGTCGTCACCGGGGAGCTGTTTTTT
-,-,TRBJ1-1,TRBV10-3,CAIKTPQDLNTEAFF,TGTGCCATCAAAACTCCGCAGGACCTTAACACTGAAGCTTTCTTT
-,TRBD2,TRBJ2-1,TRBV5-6,CASSPQVLAGGYNEQFF,TGTGCCAGCAGCCCTCAGGTACTAGCGGGAGGGTACAATGAGCAGTTCTTC
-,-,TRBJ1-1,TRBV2,CASSEGGRYTEAFF,TGTGCCAGCAGTGAAGGGGGGAGGTACACTGAAGCTTTCTTT
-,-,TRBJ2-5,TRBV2,CASRATGFQEEQYF,TGTGCCAGCAGGGCGACAGGTTTCCAGGAGGAGCAGTACTTC
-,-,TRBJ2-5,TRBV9,CASSVAGRGETQYF,TGTGCCAGCAGCGTAGCTGGGCGGGGAGAGACCCAGTACTTC
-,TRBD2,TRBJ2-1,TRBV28,CATTSIAGDNEQFF,TGTGCCACCACCTCTATAGCGGGGGACAATGAGCAGTTCTTC
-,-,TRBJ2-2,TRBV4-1,CASSPQQGTGELFF,TGCGCCAGCAGCCCGCAGCAGGGGACCGGGGAGCTGTTTTTT
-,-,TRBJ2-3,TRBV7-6,CASSLRLPPVTDTQYF,TGTGCCAGCAGCTTACGGCTACCTCCCGTCACAGATACGCAGTATTTT
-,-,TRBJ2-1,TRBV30,CAWRGLSSYNEQFF,TGTGCCTGGAGAGGACTAAGCTCCTACAATGAGCAGTTCTTC
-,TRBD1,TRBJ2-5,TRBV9,CASSVGTGRQETQYF,TGTGCCAGCAGCGTAGGGACAGGGAGGCAAGAGACCCAGTACTTC
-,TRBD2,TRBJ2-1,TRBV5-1,CASSAGTSAYNEQFF,TGCGCCAGCAGCGCCGGGACTAGCGCCTACAATGAGCAGTTCTTC
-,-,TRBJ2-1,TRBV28,CASSPPGRFLGEQFF,TGTGCCAGCAGTCCGCCGGGACGGTTTTTGGGTGAGCAGTTCTTC
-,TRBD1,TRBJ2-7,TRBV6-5,CASSYRDRKIPSAYF,TGTGCCAGCAGTTACCGGGACAGGAAAATCCCCAGCGCGTACTTC
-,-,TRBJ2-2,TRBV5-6,CASSDGGRANTGELFF,TGTGCCAGCAGCGATGGAGGCCGGGCGAACACCGGGGAGCTGTTTTTT
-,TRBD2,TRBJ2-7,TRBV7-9,CASSRVAGGPSYEQYF,TGTGCCAGCAGCCGGGTAGCGGGCGGTCCCTCCTACGAGCAGTACTTC
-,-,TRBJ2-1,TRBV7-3,CASSPVGAGSRAEQFF,TGTGCCAGCAGCCCAGTGGGGGCGGGTAGTCGCGCTGAGCAGTTCTTC
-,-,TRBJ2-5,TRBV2,CASSVGLYQETQYF,TGTGCCAGCAGTGTGGGACTCTACCAAGAGACCCAGTACTTC
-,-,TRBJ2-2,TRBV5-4,CASRPLNTGELFF,TGTGCCAGCCGACCTTTAAACACCGGGGAGCTGTTTTTT
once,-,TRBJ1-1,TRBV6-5,CASRTMYTEAFF,TGTGCCAGCAGGACGATGTACACTGAAGCTTTCTTT
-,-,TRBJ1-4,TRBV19,CASSPQQMGDWGYEKLFF,TGTGCCAGTAGTCCCCAGCAGATGGGTGATTGGGGATACGAAAAACTGTTTTTT
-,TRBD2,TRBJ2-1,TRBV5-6,CASSFGTSSAQFF,TGTGCCAGCAGCTTTGGGACTAGTTCGGCGCAGTTCTTC
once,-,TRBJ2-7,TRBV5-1,CASSLDWLSYEQYF,TGCGCCAGCAGCTTGGATTGGCTGTCCTACGAGCAGTACTTC
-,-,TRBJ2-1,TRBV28,CASSLRGPYNEQFF,TGTGCCAGCAGTTTGAGAGGGCCCTACAATGAGCAGTTCTTC
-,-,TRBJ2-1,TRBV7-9,CASSLFRGDNEQFF,TGTGCCAGCAGCTTATTCAGGGGAGATAATGAGCAGTTCTTC
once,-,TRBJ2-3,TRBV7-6,CASSLSPTDTQYF,TGTGCCAGCAGCTTAAGCCCCACAGATACGCAGTATTTT
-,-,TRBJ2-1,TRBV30,CAWSEADSPNSYNEQFF,TGTGCCTGGAGTGAAGCGGACAGCCCAAATTCCTACAATGAGCAGTTCTTC
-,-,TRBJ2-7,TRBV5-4,CASSSVPYEQYF,TGTGCCAGCAGCTCCGTCCCCTACGAGCAGTACTTC
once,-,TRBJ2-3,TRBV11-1,CASSPSVYDTQYF,TGTGCCAGCAGCCCATCAGTCTACGATACGCAGTATTTT
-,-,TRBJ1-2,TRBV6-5,CASSYSGRPYTF,TGTGCCAGCAGTTACTCGGGCAGACCCTACACCTTC
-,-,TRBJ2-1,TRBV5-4,CASSLSLTRYNEQFF,TGTGCCAGCAGCTTGTCCCTGACCCGTTACAATGAGCAGTTCTTC
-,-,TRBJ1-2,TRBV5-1,CASSLEDSNYGYTF,TGTGCCAGCAGCTTGGAGGACAGCAACTATGGCTACACCTTC
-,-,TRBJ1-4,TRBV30,CACRQENNEKLFF,TGTGCCTGCCGACAGGAGAATAATGAAAAACTGTTTTTT
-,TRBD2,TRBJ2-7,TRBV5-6,CASSLTSGRRDEQYF,TGCGCCAGCAGCCTTACTAGCGGGAGAAGGGACGAGCAGTACTTC
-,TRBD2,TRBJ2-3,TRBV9,CASSLRTSVTDTQYF,TGTGCCAGCAGCCTACGGACTAGCGTGACAGATACGCAGTATTTT
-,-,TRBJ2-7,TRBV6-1,CASSEGRVGYEQYF,TGTGCCAGCAGTGAAGGACGGGTTGGCTACGAGCAGTACTTC
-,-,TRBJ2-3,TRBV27,CASKVSGYGDTQYF,TGTGCCAGCAAGGTCTCAGGTTATGGGGATACGCAGTATTTT
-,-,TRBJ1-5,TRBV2,CASSEARTVSNQPQHF,TGTGCCAGCAGTGAAGCGCGGACAGTAAGCAATCAGCCCCAGCATTTT
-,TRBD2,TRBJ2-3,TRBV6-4,CASSDSGTSADTQYF,TGTGCCAGCAGTGACTCCGGGACTAGCGCAGATACGCAGTATTTT
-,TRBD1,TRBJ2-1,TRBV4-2,CASSQEPTGANEQFF,TGTGCCAGCAGCCAAGAACCTACAGGGGCGAATGAGCAGTTCTTC
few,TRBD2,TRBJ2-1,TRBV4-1,CASSPPGLAAKFF,TGCGCCAGCAGCCCTCCGGGACTAGCGGCAAAGTTCTTC
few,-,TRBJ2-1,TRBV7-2,CASSFVSGSYNEQFF,TGTGCCAGCAGCTTCGTCTCAGGCTCCTACAATGAGCAGTTCTTC
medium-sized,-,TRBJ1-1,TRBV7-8,CASSLGTGNTEAFF,TGTGCCAGCAGCTTAGGGACTGGGAACACTGAAGCTTTCTTT
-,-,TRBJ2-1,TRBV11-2,CASSPRSSYNEQFF,TGTGCCAGCAGCCCGCGGAGCTCCTACAATGAGCAGTTCTTC
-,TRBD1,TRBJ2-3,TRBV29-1,CSVEEDRETTDTQYF,TGCAGCGTTGAAGAGGACAGGGAAACCACAGATACGCAGTATTTT
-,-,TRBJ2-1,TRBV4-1,CASSQGAGGGSEQFF,TGCGCCAGCAGCCAAGGGGCAGGAGGGGGGAGTGAGCAGTTCTTC
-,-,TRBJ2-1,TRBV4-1,CASSPGSSYNEQFF,TGCGCCAGCAGCCCGGGAAGCTCCTACAATGAGCAGTTCTTC